Following are 27 T cell receptor beta chains from one sample sequenced in a study of identical twins. Using its own MiXCR run on the 5' RACE reads, TCRdb lists one record per CDR3 protein. The sample shows about 190,000 distinct CDR3 sequences, more than 15% of them seen only once. These data were also reused for a study on T cells expressing NK-cell markers.

Sequenced: CD8+ T cells sorted from blood. The receptors here all came from a young woman in good health.

V is TRBV11-2 and J is TRBJ2-1; 9 bases fit TRBD2. This CDR3 is 15 amino acids long. V gave up 5 bases and J gave up 5 bases; unmatched junction bases: 7. CDR1 SGHAT and CDR2 FQNNGV come from the germline V gene. The CDR3 DNA is TGTGCCAGCAGCCCATGGACTAGCGACCACAATGAGCAGTTCTTC. This codes for CASSPWTSDHNEQFF.

This clonotype was seen just once. The chain is built from TRBV2 and TRBJ2-3, with D tentatively TRBD2 (6 bases). Trimming took 6 bases from V and 3 from J, leaving 16 bases between them. The CDR3 length is 15 residues. From germline, CDR1 is SNHLY and CDR2 FYNNEI. CDR3 nucleotides: TGTGCCAGCAGCGCGTTAGCGGACACTACAGATACGCAGTATTTT. Translated, it gives CASSALADTTDTQYF. The entire variable domain, with the rest obtained from reference TRBV2 and TRBJ2-3, is as follows: EPEVTQTPSHQVTQMGQEVILRCVPISNHLYFYWYRQILGQKVEFLVSFYNNEISEKSEIFDDQFSVERPDGSNFTLKIRSTKLEDSAMYFCASSALADTTDTQYFGPGTRLTVL.

This clonotype was found a few times. J is TRBJ2-3 and V is TRBV21-1. TRBV21-1 is a pseudogene segment. This CDR3 contains 17 residues. In DNA, the CDR3 is TGTGCCAGCAGCAACATCCCCACAAGGAAGTCGGCAGATACGCAGTATTTT. Translating gives CASSNIPTRKSADTQYF.

The chain links TRBV2 to TRBJ2-1; the match to TRBD2 covers 13 bases. The CDR3 is made up of 16 amino acids. Germline assignment: CDR1 SNHLY and CDR2 FYNNEI. V shed 7 bases, J shed 2 bases, and the junction held 5 bases outside the gene matches. The CDR3 loop is CASNGLAGVAYNEQFF. DNA for the CDR3: TGTGCCAGCAACGGACTAGCGGGGGTGGCCTACAATGAGCAGTTCTTC.

This clonotype has a handful of counts. V and J are TRBV6-1 and TRBJ2-7, with D perhaps TRBD1 (6 bases). Trimming stripped 6 bases from V and 5 bases from J, with 11 bases between. This CDR3 has 12 residues. Germline V gene sequence: CDR1 MNHNS, CDR2 SASEGT. This CDR3 is CASSPAGDEQYF. CDR3 nucleotides: TGTGCCAGCAGCCCGGCAGGGGACGAGCAGTACTTC.

In nucleotides, the CDR3 is TGTGCCAGCAGTTCTAGCGGGAGGGTACTCTCCTACGAGCAGTACTTC. Translating it yields CASSSSGRVLSYEQYF. V usage is TRBV27 and J usage is TRBJ2-7; TRBD2 agrees at 12 bases. The CDR3 is 16 residues long. With V trimmed by 4 bases and J by 0 bases, 4 bases remained unmatched. Germline V gives CDR1 MNHEY, CDR2 SMNVEV (reference sequence).

This clonotype was counted a few times. The chain carries TRBV12-3 or TRBV12-4 and TRBJ1-2; 9 bases are shared with TRBD1. The CDR3 length is 12 residues. Germline trimming cut 7 bases from V and 6 bases from J; bases unmatched to any gene: 3. CDR3 sequence: CASTGQGNGYTF. The CDR3 DNA follows: TGTGCCAGCACGGGACAGGGAAATGGCTACACCTTC.

This clonotype was seen only a few times. CDR3 amino acids: CASSLTPWDTYGYTF. CDR3 sequence (DNA): TGTGCCAGCAGCTTAACCCCGTGGGACACCTATGGCTACACCTTC. The rearrangement uses TRBV11-2 and TRBJ1-2; TRBD1 is a possible D gene (6 bases). The CDR3 covers 15 residues. V was trimmed by 2 bases and J by 4 bases, leaving 14 bases between them. The germline V gene encodes CDR1 SGHAT and CDR2 FQNNGV. The whole variable domain, filled in from reference TRBV11-2 and TRBJ1-2, reads EAGVAQSPRYKIIEKRQSVAFWCNPISGHATLYWYQQILGQGPKLLIQFQNNGVVDDSQLPKDRFSAERLKGVDSTLKIQPAKLEDSAVYLCASSLTPWDTYGYTFGSGTRLTVV.

V and J are TRBV12-3 or TRBV12-4 and TRBJ1-5; unclear D gene. The CDR3 spans 13 residues. Trimming pared 6 bases from V and 4 bases from J, leaving 10 bases between. As DNA, the CDR3 is TGTGCCAGCAGCCCTCACTTAAATCAGCCCCAGCATTTT. Translated, it gives CASSPHLNQPQHF.

This clonotype was picked up a small number of times. This sequence joins TRBV20-1 and TRBJ2-3; 11 positions agree with TRBD2. J was trimmed by 5 bases and V by 3 bases; bases with no gene match: 7. Germline V gene data show CDR1 as DFQATT and CDR2 as SNEGSKA (reference sequence). The CDR3 contains 15 residues. CDR3 sequence reads: CSASGSGLAEDTQYF. The CDR3 nucleotides are TGCAGTGCTAGTGGTTCGGGACTAGCGGAAGATACGCAGTATTTT.

The chain links TRBV27 to TRBJ2-1; 9 bases agree with TRBD2. Germline V gene lookup returns CDR1 MNHEY and CDR2 SMNVEV (reference sequence). Trimming took 5 bases from V and 9 from J; bases not matched to a gene: 11. The CDR3 length is 15 residues. CDR3: CASSPGAGGPSEQFF. The CDR3 nucleotides are TGTGCCAGCAGTCCCGGAGCGGGGGGTCCTAGTGAGCAGTTCTTC.

The genes are TRBV12-3 or TRBV12-4 and TRBJ1-5; 7 bases are shared with TRBD1. The CDR3 sequence is 15 residues long. V dropped 4 bases and J dropped 5; count of bases not matched to a gene: 8. The CDR3 bases are TGTGCCAGCAGTTCCACGGACAGGAACTATCAGCCCCAGCATTTT. Amino acid sequence: CASSSTDRNYQPQHF.

This clonotype was observed many times. V gene TRBV13 combines with J gene TRBJ2-7; tentative D call: TRBD2 (6 bases). The CDR3 covers 17 residues. Germline V gene lookup returns CDR1 PRHDT and CDR2 FYEKMQ (reference sequence). Trimming took 4 bases from V and 1 from J, leaving 20 bases between them. The CDR3 sequence: CASSSATGVSGSYEQYF. In DNA form, the CDR3 reads TGTGCCAGCAGCTCAGCTACCGGCGTTAGCGGTTCCTACGAGCAGTACTTC.

This clonotype was seen a few times. This chain links TRBV2 with TRBJ1-1; unclear D gene. CDR3 length: 14 residues. Trimming took 3 bases from V and 1 from J, leaving 9 bases between them. Germline V gene lookup returns CDR1 SNHLY and CDR2 FYNNEI. Here the CDR3 DNA reads TGTGCCAGCAGTGAGGACTTACCGAACACTGAAGCTTTCTTT. It yields the protein CASSEDLPNTEAFF.

A few counts support this clonotype. The chain joins TRBV19 to TRBJ2-1, with D hard to call. Trimming shortened V by 7 bases and J by 8 bases, and 15 bases separated the two germline ends. There are 13 residues in the CDR3. In germline, CDR1 is LNHDA, CDR2 SQIVND (reference sequence). The CDR3 sequence: CASTPIGVDEQFF. Here the CDR3 DNA reads TGTGCCAGTACCCCGATTGGAGTGGATGAGCAGTTCTTC. The variable domain in full, completed from reference TRBV19 and TRBJ2-1, reads DGGITQSPKYLFRKEGQNVTLSCEQNLNHDAMYWYRQDPGQGLRLIYYSQIVNDFQKGDIAEGYSVSREKKESFPLTVTSAQKNPTAFYLCASTPIGVDEQFFGPGTRLTVL.

The sample holds a few counts of this clonotype. The chain is built from TRBV7-9 and TRBJ1-1; D remains ambiguous. The ends were cut back, 2 bases at V and 3 bases at J, with 4 bases in the middle. The CDR3 totals 12 residues. Germline V lookup: CDR1 SEHNR, CDR2 FQNEAQ (reference sequence). CDR3 coding DNA: TGTGCCAGCAGCTTAACGTACACTGAAGCTTTCTTT. Its translation: CASSLTYTEAFF.

In its sample, this clonotype was seen a few times. The genes are TRBV20-1 and TRBJ1-2, with D uncertain. Trimming removed 2 bases at V and 8 bases at J, with 18 bases between. CDR1 is DFQATT, CDR2 SNEGSKA, per germline (reference sequence). This CDR3 spans 14 amino acids. DNA of the CDR3: TGCAGTGCTAGAAGGTCCCTCGCCACCCGAGGCTACACCTTC. Amino acids: CSARRSLATRGYTF.

This rearrangement joins TRBV5-6 to TRBJ1-6; no clear D gene. V gave up 1 base and J gave up 11 bases, with 7 bases separating them. The CDR3 spans 12 residues. Germline CDR1 SGHDT, CDR2 YYEEEE. CDR3 in amino acids: CASSLLAAPLHF. The CDR3 nucleotides are TGTGCCAGCAGCTTGTTGGCAGCACCCCTCCACTTT.

This clonotype showed up just once. A junction boundary mismatches the germline segment, possibly from a read error. The genes are TRBV5-5 and TRBJ2-1; D call uncertain. The CDR3 spans 13 residues. The germline V gene has CDR1 SGHKS and CDR2 YYEKEE (reference sequence). The CDR3 loop is CAISPGLAREEFF. CDR3 nucleotide sequence: TGTGCCATCAGCCCGGGCCTGGCTCGCGAGGAATTCTTC.

This clonotype was counted ten times or more. This sequence joins TRBV29-1 and TRBJ2-2; tentatively, D is TRBD1 (5 bases). The V gene's germline CDR1 is SQVTM and CDR2 ANQGSEA. The CDR3 loop spans 16 amino acids. V dropped 3 bases and J dropped 7 bases, with 21 bases sitting between them. The CDR3 sequence: CSVEGREDAPRGELFF. CDR3 DNA: TGCAGCGTTGAGGGGCGTGAAGACGCTCCCCGCGGGGAGCTGTTTTTT.

This clonotype has more than one count but fewer than ten. The rearrangement uses TRBV5-6 and TRBJ2-7; D remains unclear. The germline V and J ends were trimmed by 4 bases and 2 bases, with 13 bases remaining between them. The germline gives CDR1 SGHDT, CDR2 YYEEEE. This CDR3 contains 14 residues. CDR3 bases: TGTGCCAGCAGCACATCGGACGAAACCTACGAGCAGTACTTC. Encoded protein: CASSTSDETYEQYF.

The chain employs TRBV7-8 and TRBJ2-3; no clear D gene. Trimming shortened V by 5 bases and J by 6 bases, and 15 bases separated the two germline ends. Germline values: CDR1 SGHVS, CDR2 FQNEAQ. The CDR3 is 14 residues long. For the CDR3, the DNA is TGTGCCAGCAGCCCTGTCCCCTTCGGGGATACGCAGTATTTT. As protein: CASSPVPFGDTQYF.

The rearrangement uses TRBV6-5 and TRBJ1-1; D may be TRBD1 (5 bases). V lost 5 bases and J 11 bases, leaving 15 bases between the germline ends. The CDR3 spans 12 residues. Germline-derived CDR1 and CDR2 are MNHEY and SVGAGI. The CDR3 sequence is CASSDEGPEAFF. Here the CDR3 DNA reads TGTGCCAGCAGTGACGAGGGGCCGGAGGCTTTCTTT.

This clonotype was seen more than once but under ten times. This chain joins TRBV20-1 and TRBJ2-1, with TRBD2 as a possible D gene (5 bases). Germline CDR1 DFQATT, CDR2 SNEGSKA (reference sequence). CDR3 length equals 12 residues. V gave up 3 bases and J gave up 8 bases, with 11 bases separating them. CDR3 in DNA: TGCAGTGCTAGGGCGGGTGGGTATGAGCAGTTCTTC. It is translated as CSARAGGYEQFF.

V and J are TRBV27 and TRBJ2-3, with a possible D match to TRBD1 (7 bases). The CDR3 has 15 residues. Germline V CDR1 and CDR2: MNHEY, SMNVEV (reference sequence). V shed 5 bases and J shed 1 base, with 13 bases lying between them. Here the CDR3 DNA reads TGTGCCAGCAGTCTGGCCAGGGGGGGCACAGATACGCAGTATTTT. Its protein is CASSLARGGTDTQYF.

This rearrangement joins TRBV9 to TRBJ1-4; 9 nucleotides align to TRBD1. This CDR3 comprises 15 residues. The V and J ends lost 3 bases and 8 bases, in that order; junction bases with no gene match: 8. The germline V gene has CDR1 SGDLS and CDR2 YYNGEE. The CDR3 is CASSGRTGESEKLFF. The CDR3, as DNA: TGTGCCAGCAGCGGAAGGACAGGGGAAAGCGAAAAACTGTTTTTT.

The V and J genes are TRBV2 and TRBJ1-2; perhaps TRBD1 as D (6 bases). CDR3 length equals 13 residues. Germline CDR1 SNHLY, CDR2 FYNNEI. Trimming left V 8 bases short and J 1 base short, with 11 bases between. This chain's CDR3 is CASSGTINYGYTF. The CDR3 DNA follows: TGTGCCAGCTCCGGGACAATTAACTATGGCTACACCTTC. Variable domain in full (rest from reference TRBV2 and TRBJ1-2): EPEVTQTPSHQVTQMGQEVILRCVPISNHLYFYWYRQILGQKVEFLVSFYNNEISEKSEIFDDQFSVERPDGSNFTLKIRSTKLEDSAMYFCASSGTINYGYTFGSGTRLTVV.